A single sample gave rise to the 24 T cell receptor beta chains below, sequenced in a study of T cells in pancreatic ductal adenocarcinoma. The selected patients with pancreatic ductal adenocarcinoma had surgery but no neoadjuvant therapy. Profiled with immunoSEQ multiplex PCR; TCRdb holds only in-frame clones, not every one. Of 15,000 to 20,000 clones in the sample, almost 90% are singletons; the top ten hold around 0.94%. Sequencing used PBMCs. All receptors come from a human donor with pancreatic ductal adenocarcinoma.

This clone was counted a single time. The genes are TRBV18 and TRBJ2-2, with D hard to call. V was clipped by 0 bases and J by 10 bases, with 9 bases between them. Germline CDR1 KGHSH, CDR2 LQKENI. The CDR3 spans 13 residues. The CDR3 sequence: CASSPPQEQELFF. DNA of the CDR3: TGTGCCAGCTCACCACCCCAGGAACAGGAGCTGTTTTTT.

J is TRBJ2-3 and V is TRBV9, with a weak D call TRBD2 (6 bases). Between the trimmed V and J ends, which lost 0 bases and 3 bases, there was a span of 11 bases. Per the germline V gene, CDR1 is SGDLS and CDR2 is YYNGEE. The CDR3 consists of 15 residues. As DNA, the CDR3 is TGTGCCAGCAGCGTAGCTGGCGGGGTAACAGATACGCAGTATTTT. It translates to CASSVAGGVTDTQYF.

The chain couples TRBV5-6 to TRBJ2-1; 9 nucleotides line up with TRBD1. Trimming cost V 4 bases and J 9 bases; bases outside gene matches: 8. The CDR3 sequence is 14 residues long. Germline V gene data show CDR1 as SGHDT and CDR2 as YYEEEE. CDR3 DNA sequence: TGTGCCAGCAGCCGGGACAGGGTAGGGAGTGAGCAGTTCTTC. This codes for CASSRDRVGSEQFF.

CDR3 coding DNA: TGTGCCAGCAGTGAACTGGGACAGAGCTCCTACGAGCAGTACTTC. This translates into CASSELGQSSYEQYF. This sequence joins TRBV25-1 and TRBJ2-7; 7 positions match TRBD1. Germline-derived CDR1 and CDR2 are MGHDK and SYGVNS. V shed 2 bases and J 0 bases; nucleotides not matched to a gene: 4. The CDR3 sequence is 15 residues long.

The rearrangement uses TRBV28 and TRBJ2-5; 12 nucleotides agree with TRBD2. Germline V CDR1 and CDR2: MDHEN, SYDVKM. V shed 0 bases and J 4 bases; nucleotides not matched to a gene: 9. CDR3 size: 18 residues. The CDR3 DNA reads as TGTGCCAGCAGTTTATGGCCTAGCGGGGGGGTCGGGGCAGAGACCCAGTACTTC. Protein sequence: CASSLWPSGGVGAETQYF.

This clone appeared once. The chain links TRBV30 to TRBJ2-1, with 7 bases matching TRBD2. Germline V gives CDR1 GTSNPN, CDR2 SVGIG (reference sequence). The CDR3 is 15 amino acids. The junction had 10 bases not matched to a gene; V was cut back by 0 bases and J by 8 bases. The CDR3 DNA reads as TGTGCCTGGAGTGTACGGGGGGTGAAGTGGGATGAGCAGTTCTTC. Its protein product is CAWSVRGVKWDEQFF.

The V and J genes are TRBV11-2 and TRBJ2-7, with D perhaps TRBD1 (6 bases). This CDR3 has 15 residues. V lost 6 bases and J 2 bases, leaving 17 bases between the germline ends. The germline V gene has CDR1 SGHAT and CDR2 FQNNGV. Written as DNA, the CDR3 is TGTGCCAGCAGAGGCCGTGGCAGGGGACCCTACGAGCAGTACTTC. It specifies CASRGRGRGPYEQYF. Variable domain in full (rest from reference TRBV11-2 and TRBJ2-7): EAGVAQSPRYKIIEKRQSVAFWCNPISGHATLYWYQQILGQGPKLLIQFQNNGVVDDSQLPKDRFSAERLKGVDSTLKIQPAKLEDSAVYLCASRGRGRGPYEQYFGPGTRLTVT.

V is TRBV28 and J is TRBJ1-2; TRBD1 is a possible D gene (5 bases). The CDR3 is made up of 12 amino acids. Germline CDR1 is MDHEN and CDR2 is SYDVKM. V was shortened by 3 bases and J by 11 bases, with 13 bases between the two germline ends. The CDR3 is CASSFEGVAYTF. The CDR3 DNA sequence: TGTGCCAGCAGTTTTGAAGGGGTTGCGTACACCTTC.

This clone has a handful of counts. This chain links TRBV27 with TRBJ1-6; 9 nucleotides align to TRBD1. The CDR3 contains 15 residues. V lost 5 bases, J lost 9 bases, and 8 bases stayed unmatched. Germline V gene sequence: CDR1 MNHEY, CDR2 SMNVEV (reference sequence). The DNA of the CDR3 is TGTGCCAGCAGTCTGGGGACAGGGATGGGTTCACCCCTCCACTTT. Encoded protein: CASSLGTGMGSPLHF.

This clone was counted a single time. The rearrangement uses TRBV28 and TRBJ1-2, with TRBD1 identical over 7 bases. Germline assignment: CDR1 MDHEN and CDR2 SYDVKM. Trimming removed 2 bases from V and 6 bases from J; junction bases left unmatched: 3. The length of the CDR3 is 13 residues. CDR3 in amino acids: CASSLDRDDGYTF. The DNA for the CDR3 is TGTGCCAGCAGTTTAGACAGGGATGATGGCTACACCTTC.

In its sample, this clone was seen once. The gene calls are TRBV6-5 and TRBJ1-6; unclear D gene. The ends were cut back, 1 base at V and 5 bases at J, with 12 bases in the middle. This CDR3 region has 16 residues. Germline V gives CDR1 MNHEY, CDR2 SVGAGI. The CDR3 reads CASSYFVGANNSPLHF. CDR3 in DNA: TGTGCCAGCAGTTACTTCGTGGGAGCTAATAATTCACCCCTCCACTTT.

The chain employs TRBV14 and TRBJ2-1; perhaps TRBD2 as D (6 bases). The CDR3 totals 16 residues. Trimming removed 5 bases from V and 4 bases from J, with 18 bases in between. The germline V gene has CDR1 SGHDN and CDR2 FVKESK. CDR3 coding DNA: TGTGCCAGCAGCTCCCTTATAGCGGACCAGTACAATGAGCAGTTCTTC. It translates to CASSSLIADQYNEQFF.

The V gene is TRBV15, the J gene TRBJ2-5; 8 nucleotides line up with TRBD1. CDR3 length equals 17 residues. V trimming: 0 bases; J trimming: 2 bases; junction bases outside the gene matches: 8. Germline-derived CDR1 and CDR2 are LNHNV and YYDKDF (reference sequence). The DNA of the CDR3 is TGTGCCACCAGCAGAGAAGAATTCGGGACAGGTCAAGAGACCCAGTACTTC. Amino acid sequence: CATSREEFGTGQETQYF.

This clone was observed a few times. The chain joins TRBV10-3 to TRBJ2-3; D is perhaps TRBD1 (6 bases). V was pared by 3 bases and J by 1 base, with 11 bases between. Per germline, CDR1 ENHRY and CDR2 SYGVKD. CDR3 length: 15 amino acids. Here the CDR3 DNA reads TGTGCCATCAGTGATACAGGGCAGGGCACAGATACGCAGTATTTT. Amino acid sequence: CAISDTGQGTDTQYF.

The J gene is TRBJ2-7, the V gene TRBV7-9; D not resolved. Per germline, CDR1 SEHNR and CDR2 FQNEAQ (reference sequence). Trimming cost V 5 bases and J 5 bases, with 16 bases left between them. This CDR3 has 14 residues. This chain's CDR3 is CASSPEAAFHEQYF. CDR3 DNA: TGTGCCAGCAGCCCCGAAGCAGCGTTCCACGAGCAGTACTTC.

CDR3 nucleotide sequence: TGTGCCAGCAGTAGCTCGAGCGAGCAGTACTTC. It codes for CASSSSSEQYF. The chain couples TRBV28 to TRBJ2-7; D is uncertain. V lost 5 bases and J lost 6, with 8 bases in between. Germline CDR1 and CDR2: MDHEN and SYDVKM. The CDR3 has 11 amino acids.

The chain is built from TRBV13 and TRBJ2-7, with 8 positions matching TRBD1. The ends lost 5 bases at V and 3 bases at J; junction bases unmatched: 9. The CDR3 is 15 residues long. The V gene's germline CDR1 is PRHDT and CDR2 FYEKMQ (reference sequence). CDR3 coding DNA: TGTGCCAGCAGCGGCAGTCGGGGACAGGACTACGAGCAGTACTTC. Protein product: CASSGSRGQDYEQYF.

In this sample, this clone turned up once. The chain recombines TRBV7-2 with TRBJ2-5; TRBD2 matches 12 bases. The junction had 6 bases not matched to a gene; V was cut back by 1 base and J by 3 bases. From germline, CDR1 is SGHTA and CDR2 FQGNSA. CDR3 length equals 17 residues. This chain's CDR3 is CASSLGTSGGLEETQYF. In DNA, the CDR3 is TGTGCCAGCAGCTTAGGAACTAGCGGGGGGCTAGAAGAGACCCAGTACTTC. Variable domain in full (rest from reference TRBV7-2 and TRBJ2-5): GAGVSQSPSNKVTEKGKDVELRCDPISGHTALYWYRQSLGQGLEFLIYFQGNSAPDKSGLPSDRFSAERTGGSVSTLTIQRTQQEDSAVYLCASSLGTSGGLEETQYFGPGTRLLVL.

The V gene is TRBV15, the J gene TRBJ2-7; D is possibly TRBD1 (6 bases). The V and J ends lost 0 bases and 5 bases respectively, with 14 bases between them. The CDR3 runs 15 residues. CDR1 is LNHNV and CDR2 is YYDKDF in the germline V gene (reference sequence). The CDR3 region is CATSRDRGGKDEQYF. The CDR3 DNA is TGTGCCACCAGCAGAGATCGAGGGGGTAAGGACGAGCAGTACTTC. Full variable domain (rest looked up from reference TRBV15 and TRBJ2-7): DAMVIQNPRYQVTQFGKPVTLSCSQTLNHNVMYWYQQKSSQAPKLLFHYYDKDFNNEADTPDNFQSRRPNTSFCFLDIRSPGLGDTAMYLCATSRDRGGKDEQYFGPGTRLTVT.

The chain combines TRBV7-8 with TRBJ1-6; no definite D call. Trimming cost V 5 bases and J 3 bases, with 14 bases left between them. Germline lookup yields CDR1 SGHVS and CDR2 FQNEAQ. The CDR3 contains 16 residues. CDR3 nucleotide sequence: TGTGCCAGCAGCCAAGTCGGGAGAGGCTATAATTCACCCCTCCACTTT. Translation: CASSQVGRGYNSPLHF.

J is TRBJ1-4 and V is TRBV11-2; 8 nucleotides align to TRBD1. Germline V lookup: CDR1 SGHAT, CDR2 FQNNGV. V trimming: 1 base; J trimming: 7 bases; junction bases outside the gene matches: 8. The CDR3 runs to 16 residues. CDR3 in DNA: TGTGCCAGCAGCTTAGCCAGGACAGGGAGCGGTGAAAAACTGTTTTTT. This encodes CASSLARTGSGEKLFF.

V is TRBV5-1 and J is TRBJ1-5, with a possible D match to TRBD1 (6 bases). The CDR3 runs to 17 residues. In germline, CDR1 is SGHRS, CDR2 YFSETQ. Trimming pared 2 bases from V and 4 bases from J, leaving 19 bases between. CDR3 in amino acids: CASSFPTGLGRNQPQHF. The CDR3 DNA is TGCGCCAGCAGCTTCCCTACAGGGCTGGGGCGAAATCAGCCCCAGCATTTT.

This clone has a single count. The CDR3 region has the DNA TGTGCCAGCAGCCGGAGGGTTGGGGGGTCCTCCTACGAGCAGTACTTC. Translation gives CASSRRVGGSSYEQYF. The J gene is TRBJ2-5, the V gene TRBV14, with TRBD2 as a possible D gene (6 bases). The J call may be wrong; the DNA end is better matched by TRBJ2-7. The CDR3 is 16 amino acids. Germline CDR1 SGHDN, CDR2 FVKESK.

The chain couples TRBV28 to TRBJ1-4; the D gene is possibly TRBD1 (5 bases). Deletions cut 4 bases from V and 3 bases from J, with 12 bases between. The germline V gene encodes CDR1 MDHEN and CDR2 SYDVKM. The CDR3 runs to 15 residues. The DNA for the CDR3 is TGTGCCAGCAGTTCCCAAGGGGTTGCTAATGAAAAACTGTTTTTT. Translating it yields CASSSQGVANEKLFF.